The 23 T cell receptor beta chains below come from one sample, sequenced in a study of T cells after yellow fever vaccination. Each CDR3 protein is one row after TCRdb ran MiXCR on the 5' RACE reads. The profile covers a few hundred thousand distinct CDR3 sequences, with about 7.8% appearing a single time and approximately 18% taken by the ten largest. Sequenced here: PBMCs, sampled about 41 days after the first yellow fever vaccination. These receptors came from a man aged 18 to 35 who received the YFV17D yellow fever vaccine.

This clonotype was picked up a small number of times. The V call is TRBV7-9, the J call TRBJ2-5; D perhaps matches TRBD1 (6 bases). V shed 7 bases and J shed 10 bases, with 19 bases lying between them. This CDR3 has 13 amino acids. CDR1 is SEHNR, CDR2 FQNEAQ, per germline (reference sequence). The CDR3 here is CASIPRDKGLQYF. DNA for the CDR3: TGTGCCAGCATCCCACGGGACAAGGGTCTCCAGTACTTC.

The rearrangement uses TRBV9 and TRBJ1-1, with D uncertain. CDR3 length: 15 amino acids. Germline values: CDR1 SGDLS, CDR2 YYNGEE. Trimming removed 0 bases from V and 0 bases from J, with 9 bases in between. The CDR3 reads CASSVGVALNTEAFF. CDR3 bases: TGTGCCAGCAGCGTAGGAGTGGCCCTGAACACTGAAGCTTTCTTT.

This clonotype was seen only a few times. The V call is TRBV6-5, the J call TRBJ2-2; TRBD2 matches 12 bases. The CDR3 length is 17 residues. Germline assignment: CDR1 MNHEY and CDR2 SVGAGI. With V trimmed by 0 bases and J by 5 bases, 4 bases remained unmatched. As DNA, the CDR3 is TGTGCCAGCAGTTACTCGCTAGCGGGGGGGCGTACCGGGGAGCTGTTTTTT. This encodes CASSYSLAGGRTGELFF.

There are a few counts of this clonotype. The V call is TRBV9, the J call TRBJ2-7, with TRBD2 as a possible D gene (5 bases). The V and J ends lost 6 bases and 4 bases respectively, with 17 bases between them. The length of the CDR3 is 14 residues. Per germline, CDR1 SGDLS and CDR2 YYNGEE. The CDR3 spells CASTRGLLEYEQYF. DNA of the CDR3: TGTGCCAGCACCCGAGGGCTTCTAGAATACGAGCAGTACTTC.

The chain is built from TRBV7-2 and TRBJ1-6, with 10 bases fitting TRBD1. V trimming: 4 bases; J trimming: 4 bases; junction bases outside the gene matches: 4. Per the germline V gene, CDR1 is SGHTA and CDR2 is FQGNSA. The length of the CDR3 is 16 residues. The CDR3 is CASSSQGQGYNSPLHF. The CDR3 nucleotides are TGTGCCAGCAGCTCCCAGGGACAGGGGTATAATTCACCCCTCCACTTT.

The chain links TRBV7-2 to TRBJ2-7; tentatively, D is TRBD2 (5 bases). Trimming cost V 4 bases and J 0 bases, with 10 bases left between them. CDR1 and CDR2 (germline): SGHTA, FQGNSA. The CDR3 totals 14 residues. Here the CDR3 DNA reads TGTGCCAGCAGCTCCGACGGGAACTCCTACGAGCAGTACTTC. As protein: CASSSDGNSYEQYF. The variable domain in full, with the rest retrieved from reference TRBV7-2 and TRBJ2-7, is GAGVSQSPSNKVTEKGKDVELRCDPISGHTALYWYRQSLGQGLEFLIYFQGNSAPDKSGLPSDRFSAERTGGSVSTLTIQRTQQEDSAVYLCASSSDGNSYEQYFGPGTRLTVT.

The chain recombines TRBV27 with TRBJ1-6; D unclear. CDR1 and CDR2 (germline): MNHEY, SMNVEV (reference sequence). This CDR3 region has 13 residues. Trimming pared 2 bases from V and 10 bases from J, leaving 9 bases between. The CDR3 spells CASSLNAESPLHF. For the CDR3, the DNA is TGTGCCAGCAGTTTAAACGCAGAGTCACCCCTCCACTTT.

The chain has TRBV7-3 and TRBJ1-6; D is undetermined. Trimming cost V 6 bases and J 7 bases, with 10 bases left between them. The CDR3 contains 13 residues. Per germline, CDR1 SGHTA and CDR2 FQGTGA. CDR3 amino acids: CASSNTRNSPLHF. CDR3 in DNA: TGTGCCAGCAGTAATACGAGAAATTCACCCCTCCACTTT.

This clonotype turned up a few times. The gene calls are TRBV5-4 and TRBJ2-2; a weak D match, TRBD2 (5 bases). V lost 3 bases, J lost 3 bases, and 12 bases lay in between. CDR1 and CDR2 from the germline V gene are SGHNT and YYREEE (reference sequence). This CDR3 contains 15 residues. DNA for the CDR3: TGTGCCAGCAGCTGGACCCTCGGGGACACCGGGGAGCTGTTTTTT. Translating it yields CASSWTLGDTGELFF.

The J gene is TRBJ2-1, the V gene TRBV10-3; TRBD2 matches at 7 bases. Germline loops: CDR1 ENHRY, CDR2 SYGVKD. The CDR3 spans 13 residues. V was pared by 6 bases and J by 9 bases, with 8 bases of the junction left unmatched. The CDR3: CAISSGLEAEQFF. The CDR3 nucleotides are TGTGCCATCAGCTCCGGACTAGAGGCTGAGCAGTTCTTC.

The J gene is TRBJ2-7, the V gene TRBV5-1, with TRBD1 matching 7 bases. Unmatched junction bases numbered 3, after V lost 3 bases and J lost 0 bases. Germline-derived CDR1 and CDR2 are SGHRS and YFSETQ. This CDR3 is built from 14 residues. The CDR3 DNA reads TGCGCCAGCAGCTGGACAGGCGCCTCCTACGAGCAGTACTTC. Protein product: CASSWTGASYEQYF.

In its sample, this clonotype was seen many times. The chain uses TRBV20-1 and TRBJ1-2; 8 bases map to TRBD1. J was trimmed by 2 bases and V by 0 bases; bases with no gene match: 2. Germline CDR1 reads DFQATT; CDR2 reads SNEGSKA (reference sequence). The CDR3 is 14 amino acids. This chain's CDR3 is CSARDPGGNYGYTF. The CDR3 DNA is TGCAGTGCTAGAGATCCAGGGGGCAACTATGGCTACACCTTC.

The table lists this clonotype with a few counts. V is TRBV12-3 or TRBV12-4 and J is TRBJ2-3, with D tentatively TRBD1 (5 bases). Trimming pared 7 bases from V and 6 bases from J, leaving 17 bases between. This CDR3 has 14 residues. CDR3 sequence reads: CASTRTEKGDTQYF. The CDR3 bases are TGTGCCAGCACCCGGACGGAAAAGGGGGATACGCAGTATTTT.

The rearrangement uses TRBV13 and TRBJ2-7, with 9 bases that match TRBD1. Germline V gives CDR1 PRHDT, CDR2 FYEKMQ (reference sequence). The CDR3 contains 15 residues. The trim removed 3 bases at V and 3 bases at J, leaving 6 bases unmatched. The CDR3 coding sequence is TGTGCCAGCAGCTTCACAGGGGGCTCTAGCTACGAGCAGTACTTC. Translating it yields CASSFTGGSSYEQYF. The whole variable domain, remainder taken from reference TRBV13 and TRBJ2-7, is AAGVIQSPRHLIKEKRETATLKCYPIPRHDTVYWYQQGPGQDPQFLISFYEKMQSDKGSIPDRFSAQQFSDYHSELNMSSLELGDSALYFCASSFTGGSSYEQYFGPGTRLTVT.

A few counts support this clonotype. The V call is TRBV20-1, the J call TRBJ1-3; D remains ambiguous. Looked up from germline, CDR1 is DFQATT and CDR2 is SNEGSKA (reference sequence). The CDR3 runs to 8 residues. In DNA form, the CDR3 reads TGCGCTGGAAACACCATATATTTT. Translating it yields CAGNTIYF.

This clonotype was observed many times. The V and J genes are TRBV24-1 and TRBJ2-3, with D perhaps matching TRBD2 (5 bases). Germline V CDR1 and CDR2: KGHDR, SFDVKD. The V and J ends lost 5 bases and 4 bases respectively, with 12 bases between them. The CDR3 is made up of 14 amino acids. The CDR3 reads CATSGWEFPDTQYF. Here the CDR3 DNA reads TGTGCCACCAGTGGGTGGGAGTTCCCAGATACGCAGTATTTT.

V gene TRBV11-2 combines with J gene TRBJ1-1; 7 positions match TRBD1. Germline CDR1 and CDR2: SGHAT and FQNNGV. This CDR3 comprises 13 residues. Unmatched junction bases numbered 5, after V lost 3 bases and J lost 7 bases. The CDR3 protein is CASSFIGGNEAFF. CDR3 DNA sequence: TGTGCCAGCAGCTTCATAGGGGGCAATGAAGCTTTCTTT.

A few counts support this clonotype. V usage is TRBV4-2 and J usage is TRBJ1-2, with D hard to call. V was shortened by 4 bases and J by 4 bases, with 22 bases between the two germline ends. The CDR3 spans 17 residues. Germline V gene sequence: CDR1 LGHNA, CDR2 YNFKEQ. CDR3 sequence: CASSPRVNEGSRYGYTF. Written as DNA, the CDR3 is TGTGCCAGCAGCCCCCGCGTCAACGAGGGTTCTCGCTATGGCTACACCTTC.

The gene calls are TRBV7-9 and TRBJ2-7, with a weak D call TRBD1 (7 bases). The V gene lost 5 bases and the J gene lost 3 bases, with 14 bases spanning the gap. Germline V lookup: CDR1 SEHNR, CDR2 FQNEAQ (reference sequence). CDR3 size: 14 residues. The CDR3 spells CASSGGTVNYEQYF. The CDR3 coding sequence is TGTGCCAGCAGCGGGGGGACAGTCAACTACGAGCAGTACTTC. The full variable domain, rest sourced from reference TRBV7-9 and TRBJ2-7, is DTGVSQNPRHKITKRGQNVTFRCDPISEHNRLYWYRQTLGQGPEFLTYFQNEAQLEKSRLLSDRFSAERPKGSFSTLEIQRTEQGDSAMYLCASSGGTVNYEQYFGPGTRLTVT.

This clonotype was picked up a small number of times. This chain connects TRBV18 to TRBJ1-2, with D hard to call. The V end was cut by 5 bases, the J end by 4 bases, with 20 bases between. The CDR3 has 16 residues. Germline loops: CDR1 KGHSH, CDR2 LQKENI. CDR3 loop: CASSSWPSDSLYGYTF. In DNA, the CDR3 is TGTGCCAGCTCATCATGGCCTTCGGACTCTCTCTATGGCTACACCTTC.

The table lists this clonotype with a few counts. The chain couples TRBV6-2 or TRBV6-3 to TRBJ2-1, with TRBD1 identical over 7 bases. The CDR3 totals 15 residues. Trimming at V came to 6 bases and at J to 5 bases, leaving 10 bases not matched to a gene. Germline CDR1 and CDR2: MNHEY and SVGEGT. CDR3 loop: CASSPIQGPNNEQFF. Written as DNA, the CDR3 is TGTGCCAGCAGCCCGATACAGGGGCCCAACAATGAGCAGTTCTTC.

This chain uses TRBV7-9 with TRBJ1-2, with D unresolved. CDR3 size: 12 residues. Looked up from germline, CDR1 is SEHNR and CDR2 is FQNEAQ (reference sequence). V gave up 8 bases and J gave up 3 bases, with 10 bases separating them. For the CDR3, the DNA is TGTGCCAGCGCGAGTGGAGACTATGGCTACACCTTC. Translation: CASASGDYGYTF.

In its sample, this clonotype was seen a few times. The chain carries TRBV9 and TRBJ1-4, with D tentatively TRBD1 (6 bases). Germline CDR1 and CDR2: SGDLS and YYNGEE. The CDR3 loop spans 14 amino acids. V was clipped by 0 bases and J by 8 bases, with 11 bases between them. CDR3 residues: CASSVVGASEKLFF. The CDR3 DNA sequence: TGTGCCAGCAGCGTAGTGGGGGCAAGCGAAAAACTGTTTTTT.